These 20 T cell receptor beta chains were sequenced from one sample in a study of OX40 agonist ivuxolimab in advanced cancers. Sequencing was performed with immunoSEQ multiplex PCR; in TCRdb, only in-frame clones are kept and a portion is missing. The table includes some 42,000 clones, roughly nine tenths detected once. The material sequenced was CD4+ or CD8+ T cells sorted from blood, taken in a trial of the OX40 agonist ivuxolimab. These receptors all stem from an adult with an advanced solid tumor such as melanoma, head and neck, liver or kidney cancer.

The chain recombines TRBV5-4 with TRBJ2-5; TRBD1 matches 9 bases. This CDR3 spans 16 amino acids. V shed 0 bases, J shed 5 bases, and the junction held 8 bases outside the gene matches. Germline V gene sequence: CDR1 SGHNT, CDR2 YYREEE (reference sequence). The CDR3 DNA reads TGTGCCAGCAGCTTGGGGGGGACAGGGTGGACGGAGACCCAGTACTTC. This translates into CASSLGGTGWTETQYF. Complete variable domain (other parts from reference TRBV5-4 and TRBJ2-5): ETGVTQSPTHLIKTRGQQVTLRCSSQSGHNTVSWYQQALGQGPQFIFQYYREEENGRGNFPPRFSGLQFPNYSSELNVNALELDDSALYLCASSLGGTGWTETQYFGPGTRLLVL.

The CDR3 sequence: CASRVSLSGNTIYF. DNA of the CDR3: TGTGCCAGCAGGGTGAGCCTCTCTGGAAACACCATATATTTT. The chain joins TRBV28 to TRBJ1-3; D remains ambiguous. Germline V CDR1 and CDR2: MDHEN, SYDVKM. Trimming removed 6 bases from V and 0 bases from J, with 9 bases in between. There are 14 residues in the CDR3.

The V gene is TRBV28, the J gene TRBJ2-2, with D unclear. Trimming removed 4 bases at V and 5 bases at J, with 20 bases between. CDR3 length: 17 amino acids. CDR1 and CDR2 from the germline V gene are MDHEN and SYDVKM. CDR3 DNA sequence: TGTGCCAGCAGTTCCCCCCGGAGAGGAGAGTTAACCGGGGAGCTGTTTTTT. Amino acids: CASSSPRRGELTGELFF.

The chain links TRBV6-1 to TRBJ1-2; 7 nucleotides match TRBD1. V was clipped by 7 bases and J by 4 bases; unmatched bases: 6. This CDR3 is built from 13 residues. Germline-derived CDR1 and CDR2 are MNHNS and SASEGT. The CDR3 DNA is TGTGCCAGCACAAAGGGACAGTCCTATGGCTACACCTTC. Amino acids: CASTKGQSYGYTF.

This chain connects TRBV11-2 to TRBJ2-6; D remains unclear. Trimming left V 5 bases short and J 4 bases short, with 15 bases between. The CDR3 has 16 amino acids. Germline V CDR1 and CDR2: SGHAT, FQNNGV. The CDR3, as DNA: TGTGCCAGCAGCCCTGGATTGTATATGGGGGCCAACGTCCTGACTTTC. It yields the protein CASSPGLYMGANVLTF. The full variable domain, in which reference TRBV11-2 and TRBJ2-6 provide the parts outside the CDR3, is EAGVAQSPRYKIIEKRQSVAFWCNPISGHATLYWYQQILGQGPKLLIQFQNNGVVDDSQLPKDRFSAERLKGVDSTLKIQPAKLEDSAVYLCASSPGLYMGANVLTFGAGSRLTVL.

This chain uses TRBV30 with TRBJ2-1, with TRBD2 matching over 11 bases. The germline V gene encodes CDR1 GTSNPN and CDR2 SVGIG (reference sequence). V gave up 1 base and J gave up 8 bases; unmatched junction bases: 10. This CDR3 has 16 residues. The CDR3 DNA reads TGTGCCTGGAGTGCTAGCGGGGGGCTCACTAGGGATGAGCAGTTCTTC. This sequence encodes CAWSASGGLTRDEQFF.

The rearrangement links TRBV29-1 to TRBJ1-2; 8 bases align to TRBD1. V was clipped by 0 bases and J by 4 bases; unmatched bases: 4. CDR1 is SQVTM, CDR2 ANQGSEA, per germline. CDR3 length equals 14 residues. CDR3 nucleotides: TGCAGCGTTGAAGACGGACAGGGAGTCTATGGCTACACCTTC. Translated, it gives CSVEDGQGVYGYTF. Filled out from reference TRBV29-1 and TRBJ1-2, the complete variable domain reads SAVISQKPSRDICQRGTSLTIQCQVDSQVTMMFWYRQQPGQSLTLIATANQGSEATYESGFVIDKFPISRPNLTFSTLTVSNMSPEDSSIYLCSVEDGQGVYGYTFGSGTRLTVV.

The chain uses TRBV28 and TRBJ1-5; 7 bases fit TRBD1. The junction had 6 bases not matched to a gene; V was cut back by 5 bases and J by 2 bases. Germline lookup yields CDR1 MDHEN and CDR2 SYDVKM. This CDR3 is built from 15 residues. This CDR3 reads CASSTPGTGNQPQHF. As DNA, the CDR3 is TGTGCCAGCAGTACGCCCGGGACAGGCAATCAGCCCCAGCATTTT.

The rearrangement joins TRBV5-8 to TRBJ1-1, with D possibly TRBD1 on 5 matching bases. CDR1 and CDR2 from the germline V gene are SGHTS and YDEGEE. The CDR3 runs to 16 residues. V was shortened by 0 bases and J by 1 base, with 13 bases between the two germline ends. The chain's CDR3 is CASSLEWGPANTEAFF. CDR3 in DNA: TGTGCCAGCAGCTTGGAATGGGGACCCGCGAACACTGAAGCTTTCTTT.

V is TRBV2 and J is TRBJ2-7; 7 bases align to TRBD2. Germline V gene sequence: CDR1 SNHLY, CDR2 FYNNEI. The CDR3 runs 14 residues. V was pared by 3 bases and J by 0 bases, with 2 bases of the junction left unmatched. The CDR3 here is CASSESSGSYEQYF. DNA of the CDR3: TGTGCCAGCAGTGAGTCTAGCGGCTCCTACGAGCAGTACTTC.

CDR3 sequence: CASSPGVRSSYEQYF. CDR3 DNA: TGTGCCAGCTCACCTGGCGTTAGGAGCTCCTACGAGCAGTACTTC. V is TRBV18 and J is TRBJ2-7, with D uncertain. Deletions cut 3 bases from V and 0 bases from J, with 12 bases between. The CDR3 has 15 residues. Germline V lookup: CDR1 KGHSH, CDR2 LQKENI.

The chain couples TRBV4-3 to TRBJ2-2; D not certain. CDR1 and CDR2 from the germline V gene are LGHNA and YSLEER. Trimming removed 1 base from V and 4 bases from J, with 16 bases in between. CDR3 length: 17 residues. The CDR3 is CASSQAEILGPTGELFF. CDR3 nucleotides: TGCGCCAGCAGCCAAGCCGAGATCCTTGGGCCCACCGGGGAGCTGTTTTTT.

The V and J genes are TRBV28 and TRBJ1-3; D is uncertain. Per the germline V gene, CDR1 is MDHEN and CDR2 is SYDVKM. V was clipped by 5 bases and J by 0 bases, with 14 bases between them. The CDR3 length is 16 residues. The CDR3 loop is CASSPHAARSGNTIYF. For the CDR3, the DNA is TGTGCCAGCAGTCCCCACGCGGCCCGCTCTGGAAACACCATATATTTT.

This clone was observed a single time. V usage is TRBV28 and J usage is TRBJ1-4; D perhaps matches TRBD1 (6 bases). The CDR3 is made up of 14 amino acids. Trimming removed 3 bases from V and 7 bases from J, with 12 bases in between. The germline V gene has CDR1 MDHEN and CDR2 SYDVKM. The CDR3 here is CASSFGGLGEKLFF. The CDR3 bases are TGTGCCAGCAGTTTTGGGGGGCTGGGTGAAAAACTGTTTTTT.

V is TRBV18 and J is TRBJ1-1; weak D call: TRBD1 (6 bases). V lost 3 bases and J 1 base, leaving 9 bases between the germline ends. CDR1 and CDR2 (germline): KGHSH, LQKENI. The CDR3 sequence is 14 residues long. CDR3 region: CASSPNRANTEAFF. In DNA form, the CDR3 reads TGTGCCAGCTCACCGAACAGGGCGAACACTGAAGCTTTCTTT.

This sequence joins TRBV9 and TRBJ1-2; D not resolved. CDR1 and CDR2 from the germline V gene are SGDLS and YYNGEE. V gave up 0 bases and J gave up 3 bases, with 9 bases separating them. The CDR3 runs 14 residues. The CDR3 bases are TGTGCCAGCAGCGTAGACGTCGTCGACTATGGCTACACCTTC. This encodes CASSVDVVDYGYTF.

The chain employs TRBV19 and TRBJ1-3; 9 bases are shared with TRBD1. In germline, CDR1 is LNHDA, CDR2 SQIVND (reference sequence). This CDR3 spans 15 amino acids. Germline trimming cut 4 bases from V and 2 bases from J; bases unmatched to any gene: 3. The CDR3 spells CASSTQGAPGNTIYF. CDR3 nucleotide sequence: TGTGCCAGTAGTACACAGGGGGCGCCTGGAAACACCATATATTTT.

This clone was seen once. J is TRBJ1-2 and V is TRBV4-3; the D is unclear. The germline V gene has CDR1 LGHNA and CDR2 YSLEER. CDR3 size: 15 residues. Trimming removed 2 bases at V and 2 bases at J, with 12 bases between. Written as DNA, the CDR3 is TGCGCCAGCAGCCAACGGGTAGTCCAGAACTATGGCTACACCTTC. Translation gives CASSQRVVQNYGYTF.

The chain has TRBV5-8 and TRBJ1-1, with unresolved D. V was clipped by 0 bases and J by 13 bases, with 22 bases between them. The length of the CDR3 is 15 residues. Germline V gene lookup returns CDR1 SGHTS and CDR2 YDEGEE. The CDR3 spells CASSLVGQPGSGVFF. CDR3 DNA: TGTGCCAGCAGCTTGGTAGGTCAGCCGGGATCCGGAGTTTTCTTT.

This clone showed up just once. The rearrangement uses TRBV6-6 and TRBJ1-2; the match to TRBD1 covers 8 bases. The ends lost 6 bases at V and 8 bases at J; junction bases unmatched: 5. Looked up from germline, CDR1 is MNHNY and CDR2 is SVGAGI (reference sequence). The CDR3 extends over 12 amino acids. The DNA for the CDR3 is TGTGCCAGCAGAGCAGGGGGCTGGGGCTACACCTTC. Translated: CASRAGGWGYTF.